The next 22 T cell receptor beta chains were all read from a single sample in a study of OX40 agonist ivuxolimab in advanced cancers. Library prep was done by the immunoSEQ multiplex PCR assay. Entries here come from immuneACCESS through TCRdb and include only in-frame sequences with V and J called. Some clones fail to appear in such tables; in the studies checked, an unresolved V gene covers under half of the shortfall, and the cause of the remainder is unknown. Here the sample has about 82,000 clones; more than 70% occur a single time. Of the sample, 6.5% is held by the ten largest clones. Source: CD4+ or CD8+ T cells sorted from blood, taken in a trial of the OX40 agonist ivuxolimab. The receptors were sampled from an adult with an advanced solid tumor such as melanoma, head and neck, liver or kidney cancer.

The chain carries TRBV4-1 and TRBJ2-7; 7 nucleotides agree with TRBD2. The CDR3 has 17 amino acids. The J segment lost 0 bases and the V segment lost 1 base, leaving 9 bases of the junction unmatched. Germline V gives CDR1 MGHRA, CDR2 YSYEKL. The CDR3 DNA reads TGCGCCAGCAGCCAAGGGGGGGGGACCGCCGCCTCCTACGAGCAGTACTTC. Amino acid sequence: CASSQGGGTAASYEQYF.

This chain joins TRBV6-5 and TRBJ2-7, with 10 nucleotides matching TRBD2. Trimming cost V 8 bases and J 5 bases; bases outside gene matches: 9. The CDR3 is 14 amino acids. The V gene's germline CDR1 is MNHEY and CDR2 SVGAGI. The CDR3 bases are TGTGCCAGCCTTGCGGCTAGCGGGAGTAACGAGCAGTACTTC. The encoded protein is CASLAASGSNEQYF.

The chain employs TRBV7-3 and TRBJ2-1, with TRBD2 identical over 7 bases. J gave up 4 bases and V 3 bases, and 6 bases lay outside the gene matches. Germline-derived CDR1 and CDR2 are SGHTA and FQGTGA. The CDR3 is made up of 15 amino acids. CDR3 DNA sequence: TGTGCCAGCAGCTTGACCGGGACTAAATACAATGAGCAGTTCTTC. This encodes CASSLTGTKYNEQFF.

V and J are TRBV29-1 and TRBJ2-6; 9 bases are shared with TRBD1. This CDR3 is 17 amino acids long. V lost 3 bases and J lost 3; bases outside the gene matches: 9. Germline V gene sequence: CDR1 SQVTM, CDR2 ANQGSEA. The CDR3 protein is CSVDATGGAGGANVLTF. Here the CDR3 DNA reads TGCAGCGTTGATGCTACAGGGGGCGCGGGTGGGGCCAACGTCCTGACTTTC. Together with reference TRBV29-1 and TRBJ2-6, the CDR3 gives the full variable domain: SAVISQKPSRDICQRGTSLTIQCQVDSQVTMMFWYRQQPGQSLTLIATANQGSEATYESGFVIDKFPISRPNLTFSTLTVSNMSPEDSSIYLCSVDATGGAGGANVLTFGAGSRLTVL.

The CDR3 DNA sequence: TGTGCCAGCTCACCACAGGGACCACTCACAGATACGCAGTATTTT. This encodes CASSPQGPLTDTQYF. The V gene is TRBV18, the J gene TRBJ2-3; possibly TRBD1 or TRBD2 for D (5 bases each). CDR3 length: 15 residues. In germline, CDR1 is KGHSH, CDR2 LQKENI. Trimming removed 1 base at V and 2 bases at J, with 10 bases between.

V gene TRBV9 combines with J gene TRBJ1-3; 8 nucleotides line up with TRBD1. V trimming: 3 bases; J trimming: 0 bases; junction bases outside the gene matches: 11. Per the germline V gene, CDR1 is SGDLS and CDR2 is YYNGEE. This CDR3 is 18 amino acids long. CDR3 in DNA: TGTGCCAGCAGCGCTACTGGACAGGGCTTCTCCTCTGGAAACACCATATATTTT. Its protein product is CASSATGQGFSSGNTIYF.

This clone showed up just once. The V call is TRBV2, the J call TRBJ1-2, with 8 nucleotides matching TRBD1. V dropped 8 bases and J dropped 4; count of bases not matched to a gene: 6. CDR3 size: 13 residues. CDR1 is SNHLY, CDR2 FYNNEI, per germline. CDR3 residues: CASGPGGTYGYTF. The DNA for the CDR3 is TGTGCCAGCGGGCCAGGGGGCACCTATGGCTACACCTTC.

This chain connects TRBV11-3 to TRBJ2-7; TRBD1 matches 7 bases. The CDR3 is 14 residues long. V shed 3 bases, J shed 4 bases, and the junction held 6 bases outside the gene matches. Germline assignment: CDR1 SGHNT and CDR2 YENEEA. CDR3 nucleotide sequence: TGTGCCAGCAGCTTTGGCCAGGGGGTGTACGAGCAGTACTTC. This gives the protein CASSFGQGVYEQYF.

The chain employs TRBV27 and TRBJ1-1; D not certain. Per the germline V gene, CDR1 is MNHEY and CDR2 is SMNVEV (reference sequence). CDR3 size: 11 residues. Trimming took 7 bases from V and 10 from J, leaving 13 bases between them. The CDR3, as DNA: TGTGCCAGCAAATCGAACCGCGGAGCTTTCTTT. Protein: CASKSNRGAFF.

The genes are TRBV25-1 and TRBJ1-4, with 8 bases matching TRBD1. Germline V gene data show CDR1 as MGHDK and CDR2 as SYGVNS. The ends lost 4 bases at V and 7 bases at J; junction bases unmatched: 5. The CDR3 is 14 amino acids. In DNA, the CDR3 is TGTGCCAGCAGTGGGGACAGGATTGGTGAAAAACTGTTTTTT. It codes for CASSGDRIGEKLFF.

The chain carries TRBV10-3 and TRBJ1-2; D is unresolved. Germline V CDR1 and CDR2: ENHRY, SYGVKD. Trimming took off 5 bases at V and 4 bases at J, with 17 bases between the two ends. This CDR3 comprises 15 residues. The CDR3 loop is CAISRSSTELYGYTF. Here the CDR3 DNA reads TGTGCCATCAGTCGTTCCTCGACGGAGCTCTATGGCTACACCTTC.

This clone was detected only once. The chain combines TRBV6-5 with TRBJ1-1; D may be TRBD1 (5 bases). The germline gives CDR1 MNHEY, CDR2 SVGAGI. The CDR3 loop spans 15 amino acids. The germline V and J ends were trimmed by 7 bases and 2 bases, with 17 bases remaining between them. CDR3 sequence reads: CASTPKGQGNTEAFF. Here the CDR3 DNA reads TGTGCCAGCACTCCGAAGGGTCAGGGTAACACTGAAGCTTTCTTT.

The rearrangement uses TRBV7-9 and TRBJ1-4, with D possibly being TRBD1 (6 bases). Germline V CDR1 and CDR2: SEHNR, FQNEAQ (reference sequence). The CDR3 contains 14 residues. V gave up 5 bases and J gave up 1 base, with 8 bases separating them. The CDR3 sequence: CASSPRGTNEKLFF. In DNA, the CDR3 is TGTGCCAGCAGCCCCAGGGGAACTAATGAAAAACTGTTTTTT.

This chain uses TRBV18 with TRBJ2-7; TRBD2 matches 7 bases. The CDR3 has 16 amino acids. The J segment lost 0 bases and the V segment lost 2 bases, leaving 7 bases of the junction unmatched. Per the germline V gene, CDR1 is KGHSH and CDR2 is LQKENI. The CDR3 loop is CASSPRSGITSYEQYF. The CDR3 region has the DNA TGTGCCAGCTCACCAAGGAGCGGGATAACCTCCTACGAGCAGTACTTC. Combining the CDR3 with reference TRBV18 and TRBJ2-7 gives the whole variable domain NAGVMQNPRHLVRRRGQEARLRCSPMKGHSHVYWYRQLPEEGLKFMVYLQKENIIDESGMPKERFSAEFPKEGPSILRIQQVVRGDSAAYFCASSPRSGITSYEQYFGPGTRLTVT.

The chain employs TRBV6-1 and TRBJ1-1; D is possibly TRBD1 (6 bases). Trimming took 6 bases from V and 5 from J, leaving 13 bases between them. Germline loops: CDR1 MNHNS, CDR2 SASEGT. The CDR3 contains 13 residues. The CDR3 bases are TGTGCCAGCAGCTTCCCAGGGGAGACTGAAGCTTTCTTT. Translating it yields CASSFPGETEAFF.

The chain joins TRBV7-3 to TRBJ2-1; TRBD2 matches 7 bases. There are 15 residues in the CDR3. CDR1 is SGHTA, CDR2 FQGTGA, per germline. Trimming cost V 1 base and J 5 bases; bases outside gene matches: 5. CDR3 amino acids: CASSLKRGGNNEQFF. CDR3 nucleotide sequence: TGTGCCAGCAGCTTAAAGCGGGGTGGGAACAATGAGCAGTTCTTC. Full variable domain (outside the CDR3, taken from reference TRBV7-3 and TRBJ2-1): GAGVSQTPSNKVTEKGKYVELRCDPISGHTALYWYRQSLGQGPEFLIYFQGTGAADDSGLPNDRFFAVRPEGSVSTLKIQRTERGDSAVYLCASSLKRGGNNEQFFGPGTRLTVL.

This rearrangement joins TRBV6-5 to TRBJ1-1, with 10 bases matching TRBD1. The CDR3 consists of 14 residues. The trim removed 7 bases at V and 2 bases at J, leaving 4 bases unmatched. CDR1 is MNHEY and CDR2 is SVGAGI in the germline V gene. The chain's CDR3 is CASTRDRGNTEAFF. CDR3 bases: TGTGCCAGCACCAGGGACAGGGGAAACACTGAAGCTTTCTTT.

V and J are TRBV7-6 and TRBJ2-5; 8 bases line up with TRBD1. TRBJ2-7 matches the DNA end more closely, so the J call is doubtful. Germline V gene sequence: CDR1 SGHVS, CDR2 FNYEAQ. The CDR3 is made up of 14 amino acids. CDR3 in DNA: TGTGCCAGCAGCGGAGATCAGGGGACAGGCGAGCAGTACTTC. Residues: CASSGDQGTGEQYF.

This clone was seen a handful of times. The chain employs TRBV5-6 and TRBJ1-5; 8 nucleotides align to TRBD1. Looked up from germline, CDR1 is SGHDT and CDR2 is YYEEEE. This CDR3 spans 17 amino acids. J lost 0 bases, V lost 2 bases, and 7 bases had no gene match. The CDR3 nucleotides are TGTGCCAGCAGCTTTCGGAGGGACAGGTCTAGCAATCAGCCCCAGCATTTT. This codes for CASSFRRDRSSNQPQHF.

This chain connects TRBV28 to TRBJ1-2; TRBD1 might be the D (5 bases). Germline CDR1 is MDHEN and CDR2 is SYDVKM. Trimming took 6 bases from V and 6 from J, leaving 11 bases between them. This CDR3 comprises 12 residues. CDR3 protein: CASRRGSHGYTF. The CDR3 bases are TGTGCCAGCAGGAGGGGTAGCCATGGCTACACCTTC.

This chain links TRBV7-9 with TRBJ1-1; 10 nucleotides line up with TRBD1. The V gene's germline CDR1 is SEHNR and CDR2 FQNEAQ (reference sequence). The V gene end was trimmed by 1 base and the J gene end by 0 bases; junction bases not matched to a gene: 5. CDR3 length equals 17 residues. The CDR3 region is CASSLGQGAGMNTEAFF. Written as DNA, the CDR3 is TGTGCCAGCAGCTTAGGACAGGGGGCAGGAATGAACACTGAAGCTTTCTTT.

The chain links TRBV11-3 to TRBJ1-1; D gene ambiguous. This CDR3 contains 13 residues. Germline CDR1 and CDR2: SGHNT and YENEEA. Trimming left V 7 bases short and J 1 base short, with 10 bases between. CDR3 amino acids: CASTKSTNTEAFF. CDR3 DNA sequence: TGTGCCAGCACGAAGTCGACGAACACTGAAGCTTTCTTT. Filled out from reference TRBV11-3 and TRBJ1-1, the complete variable domain reads EAGVVQSPRYKIIEKKQPVAFWCNPISGHNTLYWYLQNLGQGPELLIRYENEEAVDDSQLPKDRFSAERLKGVDSTLKIQPAELGDSAVYLCASTKSTNTEAFFGQGTRLTVV.